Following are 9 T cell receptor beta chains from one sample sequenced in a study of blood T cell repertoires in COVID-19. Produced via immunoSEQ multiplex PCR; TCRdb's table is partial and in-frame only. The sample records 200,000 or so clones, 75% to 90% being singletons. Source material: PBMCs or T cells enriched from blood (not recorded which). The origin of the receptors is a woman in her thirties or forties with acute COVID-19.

Here the CDR3 DNA reads TGTGCCAGCAGCGCCCGGGCCGGGAGGACAGATACGCAGTATTTT. It translates to CASSARAGRTDTQYF. The J gene is TRBJ2-3, the V gene TRBV11-2; TRBD2 aligns across 7 bases. Germline CDR1 SGHAT, CDR2 FQNNGV. The V and J ends lost 5 bases and 3 bases, in that order; junction bases with no gene match: 8. CDR3 size: 15 residues.

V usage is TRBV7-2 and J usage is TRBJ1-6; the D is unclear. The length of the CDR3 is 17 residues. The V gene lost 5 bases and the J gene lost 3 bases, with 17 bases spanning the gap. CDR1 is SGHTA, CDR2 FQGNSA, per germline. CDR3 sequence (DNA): TGTGCCAGCAGCCCTTGGACGGACTCCATCTATAATTCACCCCTCCACTTT. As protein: CASSPWTDSIYNSPLHF. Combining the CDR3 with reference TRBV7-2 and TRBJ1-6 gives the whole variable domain GAGVSQSPSNKVTEKGKDVELRCDPISGHTALYWYRQSLGQGLEFLIYFQGNSAPDKSGLPSDRFSAERTGGSVSTLTIQRTQQEDSAVYLCASSPWTDSIYNSPLHFGNGTRLTVT.

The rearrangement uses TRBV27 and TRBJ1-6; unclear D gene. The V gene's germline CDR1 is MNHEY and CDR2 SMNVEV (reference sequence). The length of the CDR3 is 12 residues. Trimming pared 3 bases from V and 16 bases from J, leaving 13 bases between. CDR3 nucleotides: TGTGCCAGCAGTTTCGGAGATCGGCCTCTCCACTTT. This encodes CASSFGDRPLHF.

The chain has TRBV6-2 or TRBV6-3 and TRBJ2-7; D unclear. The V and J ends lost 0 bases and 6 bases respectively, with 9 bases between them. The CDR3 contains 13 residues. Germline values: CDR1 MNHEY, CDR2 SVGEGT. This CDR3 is CASSYSKPGEQYF. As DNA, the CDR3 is TGTGCCAGCAGTTACTCGAAGCCAGGCGAGCAGTACTTC.

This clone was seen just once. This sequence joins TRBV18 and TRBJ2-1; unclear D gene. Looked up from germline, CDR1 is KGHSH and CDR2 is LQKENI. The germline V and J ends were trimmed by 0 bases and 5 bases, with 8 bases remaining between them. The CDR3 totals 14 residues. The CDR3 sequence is CASSPPYRNNEQFF. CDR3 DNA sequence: TGTGCCAGCTCACCACCCTACCGAAACAATGAGCAGTTCTTC.

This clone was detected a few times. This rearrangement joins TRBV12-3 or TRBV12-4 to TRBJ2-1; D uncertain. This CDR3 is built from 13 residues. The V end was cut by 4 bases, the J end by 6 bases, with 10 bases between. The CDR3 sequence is CASSSPSSNEQFF. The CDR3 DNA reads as TGTGCCAGCAGTTCGCCGAGCTCCAATGAGCAGTTCTTC.

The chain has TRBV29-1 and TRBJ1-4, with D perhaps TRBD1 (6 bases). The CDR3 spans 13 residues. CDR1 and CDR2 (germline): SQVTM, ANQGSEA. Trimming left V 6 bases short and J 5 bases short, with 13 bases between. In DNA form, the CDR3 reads TGCAGCGTGACGGACAGCCCCAATGAAAAACTGTTTTTT. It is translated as CSVTDSPNEKLFF.

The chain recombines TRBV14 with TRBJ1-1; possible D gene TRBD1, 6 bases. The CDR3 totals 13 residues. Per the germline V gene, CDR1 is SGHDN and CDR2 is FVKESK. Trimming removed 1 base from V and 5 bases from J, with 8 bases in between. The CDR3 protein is CASSQAGTTEAFF. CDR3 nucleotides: TGTGCCAGCAGCCAAGCCGGGACAACTGAAGCTTTCTTT.

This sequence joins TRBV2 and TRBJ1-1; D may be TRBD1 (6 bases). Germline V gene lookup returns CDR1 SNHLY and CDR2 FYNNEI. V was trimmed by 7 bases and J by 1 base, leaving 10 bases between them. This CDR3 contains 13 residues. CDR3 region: CASIGGRNTEAFF. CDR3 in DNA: TGTGCCAGCATCGGGGGGCGGAACACTGAAGCTTTCTTT. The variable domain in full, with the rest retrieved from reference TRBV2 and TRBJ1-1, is EPEVTQTPSHQVTQMGQEVILRCVPISNHLYFYWYRQILGQKVEFLVSFYNNEISEKSEIFDDQFSVERPDGSNFTLKIRSTKLEDSAMYFCASIGGRNTEAFFGQGTRLTVV.